This T cell receptor (beta chain) was captured by sequencing in a study of CD8+CD57+ T cells in acquired aplastic anemia. Study at large: Roughly 3 ug was the average amount of DNA from sorted CD4+ and CD8+ cells.

TCR beta VDJ combinations and CDR3 sequences were profiled from genomic DNA. TCRdb independently ran MiXCR on the reads; one entry per CDR3 protein. The data show some 200,000 distinct CDR3 sequences, with around half seen just once and about 8.8% held by the top ten. CDR3 length equals 12 residues. Germline CDR1 and CDR2: MGHDK and SYGVNS. Between the trimmed V and J ends, which lost 10 bases and 3 bases, there was a span of 13 bases. All patients picked for sequencing had shown, by flow cytometry, an expansion of CD8+CD57+ cells. V usage is TRBV25-1 and J usage is TRBJ2-7; D not resolved. This sequence originates from a human donor with aplastic anemia. Input material: sorted CD4+, CD8+, or CD8+CD57+ T cells (not recorded which) from PBMCs. CDR3 protein: CATNDGNYEQYF. CDR3 nucleotide sequence: TGTGCCACCAATGACGGTAACTACGAGCAGTACTTC.